Below are 5 T cell receptor beta chains sequenced from a single sample in a study of cytomegalovirus exposure and HLA in healthy donors. A multiplex PCR was run with 60 Vbeta primers and 13 Jbeta primers. Some clones are missing from TCRdb's copy, which holds only in-frame ones; the method was immunoSEQ multiplex PCR. The table lists 150,000 to 200,000 clones, 80% of them singletons. The source material was PBMCs. The receptors were gathered from a woman aged 40 to 49 in good health and CMV-seronegative.

This clone showed up just a few times. V and J are TRBV28 and TRBJ2-7; D may be TRBD1 (6 bases). Deletions cut 2 bases from V and 13 bases from J, with 24 bases between. Germline CDR1 MDHEN, CDR2 SYDVKM. The CDR3 sequence is 15 residues long. CDR3 amino acids: CASSLPKGVRNPGYF. Written as DNA, the CDR3 is TGTGCCAGCAGTTTACCAAAGGGGGTGAGAAACCCAGGATACTTC.

The chain carries TRBV18 and TRBJ1-2; no reliable D call. V was cut by 0 bases and J by 2 bases, with 10 bases left in between. Germline CDR1 is KGHSH and CDR2 is LQKENI. The length of the CDR3 is 15 residues. CDR3 in amino acids: CASSPPSNSNYGYTF. CDR3 in DNA: TGTGCCAGCTCACCACCTTCGAACTCAAACTATGGCTACACCTTC.

With respect to this clone: This sequence is one base from a far larger clone and is likely a read error. The gene calls are TRBV11-1 and TRBJ2-1; 13 bases are a match to TRBD2. V lost 5 bases, J lost 4 bases, and 2 bases stayed unmatched. Germline loops: CDR1 SGHAT, CDR2 FQDESV (reference sequence). The CDR3 consists of 15 residues. CDR3: CASSQLAGGYNEQFF. CDR3 coding DNA: TGTGCCAGCAGCCAACTAGCGGGAGGGTACAATGAGCAGTTCTTC.

The rearrangement uses TRBV7-2 and TRBJ2-7; tentatively, D is TRBD1 (6 bases). V lost 4 bases to trimming and J lost 6 bases, with 16 bases between them. CDR3 size: 14 residues. The germline gives CDR1 SGHTA, CDR2 FQGNSA. The CDR3 here is CASSSAFRGGEQYF. For the CDR3, the DNA is TGTGCCAGCAGCTCCGCATTCAGGGGCGGCGAGCAGTACTTC.

J is TRBJ1-5 and V is TRBV2; no firm D call. Trimming pared 5 bases from V and 7 bases from J, leaving 24 bases between. CDR1 is SNHLY, CDR2 FYNNEI, per germline. CDR3 length: 17 amino acids. CDR3 nucleotide sequence: TGTGCCAGCAGTACGCAAGGAAGTCGGGGAGACGGACAGCCCCAGCATTTT. It encodes CASSTQGSRGDGQPQHF. Full variable domain (remainder filled in from reference TRBV2 and TRBJ1-5): EPEVTQTPSHQVTQMGQEVILRCVPISNHLYFYWYRQILGQKVEFLVSFYNNEISEKSEIFDDQFSVERPDGSNFTLKIRSTKLEDSAMYFCASSTQGSRGDGQPQHFGDGTRLSIL.